These 8 T cell receptor beta chains originate from one sample sequenced in a study of CD8+CD57+ T cells in acquired aplastic anemia. CD8+CD57+ cell expansion had been shown by flow cytometry in patients chosen for sequencing. Using genomic DNA as the template, TCR beta VDJ and CDR3 profiling was carried out. TCRdb passed the reads through MiXCR, listing each CDR3 protein once. The table has a few hundred thousand distinct CDR3 sequences, 25% to 40% seen once. Sample: sorted CD4+, CD8+, or CD8+CD57+ T cells (not recorded which) from PBMCs. The receptor set was obtained from a human donor with aplastic anemia.

A few counts support this clonotype. The junction departs from germline at one end; a sequencing error may be responsible. V is TRBV7-7 and J is TRBJ2-3, with D perhaps TRBD2 (5 bases). The CDR3 sequence is 15 residues long. Germline-derived CDR1 and CDR2 are SSHAT and FNYEAQ (reference sequence). The CDR3 coding sequence is TGTGCTAGCAGCTTACTCCGGGGAAAGCCAGATACGCAGTATTTT. Translating it yields CASSLLRGKPDTQYF.

The genes are TRBV7-2 and TRBJ2-2; D is ambiguous. Trimming shortened V by 2 bases and J by 1 base, and 11 bases separated the two germline ends. Per the germline V gene, CDR1 is SGHTA and CDR2 is FQGNSA. The CDR3 length is 16 residues. DNA of the CDR3: TGTGCCAGCAGCTTACCGGGTCTCAAGAACACCGGGGAGCTGTTTTTT. Translated, it gives CASSLPGLKNTGELFF. The variable domain in full, with the rest retrieved from reference TRBV7-2 and TRBJ2-2, is GAGVSQSPSNKVTEKGKDVELRCDPISGHTALYWYRQSLGQGLEFLIYFQGNSAPDKSGLPSDRFSAERTGGSVSTLTIQRTQQEDSAVYLCASSLPGLKNTGELFFGEGSRLTVL.

This clonotype was observed many times. The junction departs from the called germline gene at one end, perhaps through a read error. V usage is TRBV7-7 and J usage is TRBJ1-2; no reliable D call. In germline, CDR1 is SSHAT, CDR2 FNYEAQ (reference sequence). CDR3 length: 17 amino acids. CDR3 coding DNA: TGTGCTAGCAGCTTAGGAGTCAGGACCAGGTGCAACTATGGCTACACCTTC. Amino acids: CASSLGVRTRCNYGYTF.

The chain employs TRBV10-3 and TRBJ2-3; possibly TRBD1 for D (5 bases). There are 16 residues in the CDR3. CDR1 is ENHRY, CDR2 SYGVKD, per germline. Trimming took off 3 bases at V and 0 bases at J, with 13 bases between the two ends. CDR3 DNA: TGTGCCATCAGTGATGGACAACCGACTAGCACAGATACGCAGTATTTT. It yields the protein CAISDGQPTSTDTQYF.

Many counts were recorded for this clonotype. The J gene is TRBJ1-5, the V gene TRBV7-2; TRBD1 aligns across 8 bases. There are 14 residues in the CDR3. The V segment lost 5 bases and the J segment 7 bases; nucleotides outside the gene matches: 7. Germline V CDR1 and CDR2: SGHTA, FQGNSA. CDR3: CASSVPGGGQPQHF. The CDR3 DNA reads TGTGCCAGCAGCGTTCCAGGGGGCGGGCAGCCCCAGCATTTT.

This clonotype has only a few counts. In this CDR3 the conserved last residue, phenylalanine or tryptophan, is missing, so a read error is likely. The CDR3 DNA is TGTGCCAGCGGGGGTCCGAATTCACCCCTCCACCTT. This codes for CASGGPNSPLHL. V gene TRBV19 combines with J gene TRBJ1-6, with D possibly being TRBD1 (5 bases). CDR1 LNHDA and CDR2 SQIVND come from the germline V gene (reference sequence). V dropped 9 bases and J dropped 7 bases, with 10 bases sitting between them. The length of the CDR3 is 12 residues.

In regard to this clonotype: A much larger clone is a single base away; this may be a read error. The rearrangement links TRBV10-3 to TRBJ2-2; tentative D call: TRBD1 (6 bases). The germline CDR1 and CDR2 sequences are ENHRY and SYGVKD. The germline V and J ends were trimmed by 4 bases and 7 bases, with 16 bases remaining between them. The CDR3 runs 15 residues. The CDR3 DNA is TGTGCCATCAGTGCAGGGGTCGAGCTCGGCGGGGAGCTGTTTTTT. Residues: CAISAGVELGGELFF.

V usage is TRBV19 and J usage is TRBJ2-2; unclear D gene. Germline loops: CDR1 LNHDA, CDR2 SQIVND (reference sequence). The CDR3 loop spans 11 amino acids. Trimming cost V 6 bases and J 5 bases, with 4 bases left between them. The CDR3 DNA reads as TGTGCCAGTAGGAAAACCGGGGAGCTGTTTTTT. It specifies CASRKTGELFF.